This entry lists 32 T cell receptor beta chains sequenced from one sample in a study of blood T cell repertoires in COVID-19. Generated by immunoSEQ multiplex PCR, the TCRdb table keeps only in-frame clones and is missing some. The table has around 97,000 clones, roughly 85% seen once. Source material: peripheral blood. Receptors originate from a man aged 50-60 years in a cohort sampled during active COVID-19.

V usage is TRBV6-5 and J usage is TRBJ2-2; 9 bases line up with TRBD1. The length of the CDR3 is 13 residues. The germline gives CDR1 MNHEY, CDR2 SVGAGI. The V and J ends lost 10 bases and 5 bases, in that order; junction bases with no gene match: 5. The CDR3 DNA is TGTGCCACGGGGACAGGGCGGACCGGGGAGCTGTTTTTT. It translates to CATGTGRTGELFF.

This chain uses TRBV27 with TRBJ2-1, with 8 bases fitting TRBD1. CDR1 and CDR2 (germline): MNHEY, SMNVEV (reference sequence). The CDR3 totals 13 residues. J lost 8 bases, V lost 7 bases, and 7 bases had no gene match. CDR3 nucleotides: TGTGCCAGCAATAGACAGGGGATGCATGAGCAGTTCTTC. Residues: CASNRQGMHEQFF.

The chain has TRBV15 and TRBJ2-1; TRBD1 is a possible D gene (6 bases). There are 13 residues in the CDR3. The germline V and J ends were trimmed by 0 bases and 10 bases, with 10 bases remaining between them. Germline V CDR1 and CDR2: LNHNV, YYDKDF (reference sequence). CDR3 sequence reads: CATSRDPGTEQFF. The CDR3 bases are TGTGCCACCAGCAGAGACCCCGGGACAGAGCAGTTCTTC.

The chain combines TRBV12-3 or TRBV12-4 with TRBJ1-2; D might be TRBD1 (6 bases). Trimming removed 2 bases from V and 8 bases from J, with 12 bases in between. The CDR3 sequence is 13 residues long. The CDR3 sequence: CASSLRGAEGYTF. CDR3 nucleotides: TGTGCCAGCAGTTTACGGGGGGCGGAGGGCTACACCTTC.

The genes are TRBV19 and TRBJ2-6; TRBD1 matches 11 bases. This CDR3 comprises 17 residues. J was trimmed by 1 base and V by 5 bases; bases with no gene match: 4. Germline values: CDR1 LNHDA, CDR2 SQIVND (reference sequence). The CDR3 DNA is TGTGCCAGTAGTCCTGGGACAGGGGGTTCTGGGGCCAACGTCCTGACTTTC. It translates to CASSPGTGGSGANVLTF.

This rearrangement joins TRBV6-5 to TRBJ2-3; 9 bases line up with TRBD1. Trimming cost V 8 bases and J 6 bases; bases outside gene matches: 6. Germline CDR1 reads MNHEY; CDR2 reads SVGAGI. This CDR3 comprises 13 residues. The CDR3 loop reads CASGGQGLDTQYF. The CDR3 nucleotides are TGTGCCAGCGGGGGACAGGGCCTTGATACGCAGTATTTT.

The genes are TRBV4-1 and TRBJ1-3, with a weak D call TRBD1 (5 bases). V gave up 5 bases and J gave up 0 bases, with 11 bases separating them. Germline CDR1 and CDR2: MGHRA and YSYEKL. This CDR3 is built from 15 residues. The CDR3 spells CASSARQISGNTIYF. The CDR3 DNA reads as TGCGCCAGCAGCGCCCGACAGATCTCTGGAAACACCATATATTTT.

This rearrangement joins TRBV12-3 or TRBV12-4 to TRBJ2-1, with TRBD2 as a possible D gene (5 bases). This CDR3 comprises 13 residues. The ends were cut back, 6 bases at V and 4 bases at J, with 10 bases in the middle. CDR3 DNA: TGTGCCAGCAGCCTCTCGGGGTACAATGAGCAGTTCTTC. Translated: CASSLSGYNEQFF.

The rearrangement joins TRBV19 to TRBJ1-6, with a weak D call TRBD1 (5 bases). The germline V and J ends were trimmed by 1 base and 8 bases, with 12 bases remaining between them. This CDR3 region has 15 residues. CDR1 and CDR2 (germline): LNHDA, SQIVND (reference sequence). The CDR3 protein is CASSIVAAGHSPLHF. The CDR3 DNA is TGTGCCAGTAGTATAGTGGCCGCAGGGCATTCACCCCTCCACTTT. Drawing the rest from reference TRBV19 and TRBJ1-6, the complete variable domain is DGGITQSPKYLFRKEGQNVTLSCEQNLNHDAMYWYRQDPGQGLRLIYYSQIVNDFQKGDIAEGYSVSREKKESFPLTVTSAQKNPTAFYLCASSIVAAGHSPLHFGNGTRLTVT.

The J gene is TRBJ2-7, the V gene TRBV3-1 (or the pseudogene TRBV3-2); 7 nucleotides line up with TRBD2. Germline CDR1 LGHDT, CDR2 YNNKEL (reference sequence). The CDR3 consists of 16 residues. The V gene end was trimmed by 2 bases and the J gene end by 1 base; junction bases not matched to a gene: 8. In nucleotides, the CDR3 is TGTGCCAGCAGCCAAACAGCGCGGGGGATATCCTACGAGCAGTACTTC. Amino acid sequence: CASSQTARGISYEQYF.

The chain carries TRBV5-1 and TRBJ1-1; possibly TRBD1 for D (5 bases). Deletions cut 4 bases from V and 5 bases from J, with 18 bases between. Germline CDR1 reads SGHRS; CDR2 reads YFSETQ. The CDR3 is made up of 15 amino acids. CDR3 sequence reads: CASSLLGGAGTEAFF. The CDR3 nucleotides are TGCGCCAGCAGCCTACTGGGAGGGGCGGGTACTGAAGCTTTCTTT.

The chain combines TRBV9 with TRBJ1-1; no firm D call. The V gene lost 3 bases and the J gene lost 3 bases, with 9 bases spanning the gap. This CDR3 region has 13 residues. Germline CDR1 SGDLS, CDR2 YYNGEE. CDR3 sequence (DNA): TGTGCCAGCAGCGGGAGCCTTGACACTGAAGCTTTCTTT. Its translation is CASSGSLDTEAFF.

The rearrangement joins TRBV6-5 to TRBJ1-6, with 8 bases lining up with TRBD1. The CDR3 has 15 amino acids. From germline, CDR1 is MNHEY and CDR2 SVGAGI. V lost 6 bases, J lost 7 bases, and 8 bases stayed unmatched. This CDR3 is CASRTLGQVNSPLHF. CDR3 in DNA: TGTGCCAGCAGGACCCTGGGACAGGTGAATTCACCCCTCCACTTT.

V and J are TRBV14 and TRBJ1-1; D gene uncertain. Trimming pared 4 bases from V and 1 base from J, leaving 13 bases between. Looked up from germline, CDR1 is SGHDN and CDR2 is FVKESK. The CDR3 contains 15 residues. CDR3 region: CASSPDLKENTEAFF. The DNA of the CDR3 is TGTGCCAGCAGCCCGGACTTGAAGGAGAACACTGAAGCTTTCTTT.

This clone was counted a single time. This chain links TRBV19 with TRBJ2-3, with a weak D call TRBD2 (7 bases). In germline, CDR1 is LNHDA, CDR2 SQIVND (reference sequence). Trimming shortened V by 6 bases and J by 0 bases, and 19 bases separated the two germline ends. The length of the CDR3 is 17 residues. CDR3 region: CASRSFRGAPSTDTQYF. CDR3 DNA: TGTGCCAGTAGGTCTTTCCGGGGGGCGCCGAGCACAGATACGCAGTATTTT. Full variable domain (remainder filled in from reference TRBV19 and TRBJ2-3): DGGITQSPKYLFRKEGQNVTLSCEQNLNHDAMYWYRQDPGQGLRLIYYSQIVNDFQKGDIAEGYSVSREKKESFPLTVTSAQKNPTAFYLCASRSFRGAPSTDTQYFGPGTRLTVL.

This sequence joins TRBV5-1 and TRBJ2-2; 7 bases map to TRBD2. Germline CDR1 SGHRS, CDR2 YFSETQ. This CDR3 region has 17 residues. V was pared by 7 bases and J by 0 bases, with 12 bases of the junction left unmatched. The CDR3: CASWEGRRTSNTGELFF. CDR3 DNA sequence: TGCGCCAGCTGGGAGGGACGGAGGACGTCGAACACCGGGGAGCTGTTTTTT.

This clone occurred once. The rearrangement joins TRBV16 to TRBJ1-5, with 7 bases matching TRBD1. CDR3 length: 14 amino acids. Trimming at V came to 6 bases and at J to 0 bases, leaving 2 bases not matched to a gene. Per germline, CDR1 KGHSY and CDR2 FQNENV. CDR3 DNA: TGTGCCAGCAGACAGGGGAATAGCAATCAGCCCCAGCATTTT. Protein: CASRQGNSNQPQHF.

V gene TRBV6-5 combines with J gene TRBJ1-1; 7 bases are a match to TRBD1. The CDR3 covers 14 residues. Trimming removed 6 bases from V and 2 bases from J; junction bases left unmatched: 6. Germline assignment: CDR1 MNHEY and CDR2 SVGAGI. This CDR3 reads CASRNAGGNTEAFF. In DNA, the CDR3 is TGTGCCAGCAGGAATGCAGGGGGAAACACTGAAGCTTTCTTT.

The chain couples TRBV4-1 to TRBJ2-3, with TRBD2 matching 7 bases. The CDR3 runs 15 residues. Germline V gives CDR1 MGHRA, CDR2 YSYEKL. V shed 0 bases, J shed 6 bases, and the junction held 6 bases outside the gene matches. CDR3 bases: TGCGCCAGCAGCCAAGATGGCGGGGGAGGTGATACGCAGTATTTT. Protein: CASSQDGGGGDTQYF.

The chain links TRBV12-3 or TRBV12-4 to TRBJ2-2, with D possibly matching TRBD1 (6 bases). V lost 7 bases and J 3 bases, leaving 6 bases between the germline ends. The CDR3 is made up of 12 amino acids. The CDR3 DNA reads as TGTGCCAGCACAGGGGACACCGGGGAGCTGTTTTTT. Translated, it gives CASTGDTGELFF.

This chain joins TRBV5-4 and TRBJ2-3; 8 bases are a match to TRBD2. The V segment lost 5 bases and the J segment 1 base; nucleotides outside the gene matches: 6. Germline CDR1 reads SGHNT; CDR2 reads YYREEE (reference sequence). The CDR3 extends over 15 amino acids. CDR3 sequence: CASRGRGGGTDTQYF. In DNA, the CDR3 is TGTGCCAGCAGGGGCCGGGGGGGTGGCACAGATACGCAGTATTTT.

This chain connects TRBV7-8 to TRBJ1-6; D call uncertain. This CDR3 is built from 13 residues. The V gene lost 5 bases and the J gene lost 7 bases, with 9 bases spanning the gap. The germline gives CDR1 SGHVS, CDR2 FQNEAQ. The CDR3 region has the DNA TGTGCCAGCAGCGTCACGGGGAATTCACCCCTCCACTTT. Translated, it gives CASSVTGNSPLHF.

The chain employs TRBV4-1 and TRBJ1-6; 9 nucleotides match TRBD1. V trimming: 5 bases; J trimming: 3 bases; junction bases outside the gene matches: 2. The CDR3 sequence is 15 residues long. Germline V gene sequence: CDR1 MGHRA, CDR2 YSYEKL. This CDR3 is CASSSDRGYNSPLHF. In DNA, the CDR3 is TGCGCCAGCAGCTCGGACAGGGGCTATAATTCACCCCTCCACTTT.

The rearrangement uses TRBV29-1 and TRBJ1-4, with 10 bases that match TRBD1. V gave up 6 bases and J gave up 6 bases; unmatched junction bases: 7. The CDR3 covers 14 residues. Germline CDR1 SQVTM, CDR2 ANQGSEA. The CDR3 bases are TGCAGCGTGGGACGACAGGGGGCGTATGAAAAACTGTTTTTT. It is translated as CSVGRQGAYEKLFF.

The chain links TRBV7-2 to TRBJ2-5, with 8 bases fitting TRBD2. CDR1 is SGHTA, CDR2 FQGNSA, per germline. The V gene end was trimmed by 3 bases and the J gene end by 4 bases; junction bases not matched to a gene: 7. There are 15 residues in the CDR3. CDR3 DNA sequence: TGTGCCAGCAGCTTCCAGCGGGGGTCCCGAGAGACCCAGTACTTC. This sequence encodes CASSFQRGSRETQYF.

This chain links TRBV18 with TRBJ2-2; 9 bases line up with TRBD2. Germline CDR1 reads KGHSH; CDR2 reads LQKENI. The trim removed 5 bases at V and 0 bases at J, leaving 10 bases unmatched. The CDR3 extends over 18 amino acids. Here the CDR3 reads CASSSQRSGGTNTGELFF. CDR3 nucleotide sequence: TGTGCCAGCTCATCCCAAAGGAGCGGGGGGACGAACACCGGGGAGCTGTTTTTT. Drawing the rest from reference TRBV18 and TRBJ2-2, the complete variable domain is NAGVMQNPRHLVRRRGQEARLRCSPMKGHSHVYWYRQLPEEGLKFMVYLQKENIIDESGMPKERFSAEFPKEGPSILRIQQVVRGDSAAYFCASSSQRSGGTNTGELFFGEGSRLTVL.

The gene calls are TRBV6-5 and TRBJ2-2; weak D call: TRBD2 (5 bases). Germline V gene data show CDR1 as MNHEY and CDR2 as SVGAGI. Trimming took off 3 bases at V and 6 bases at J, with 8 bases between the two ends. The CDR3 consists of 13 residues. As DNA, the CDR3 is TGTGCCAGCAGTTATCGGACTCCCGGGGAGCTGTTTTTT. Translating gives CASSYRTPGELFF.

The rearrangement uses TRBV7-2 and TRBJ2-1, with 8 positions matching TRBD1. Germline V gene data show CDR1 as SGHTA and CDR2 as FQGNSA. The ends lost 5 bases at V and 4 bases at J; junction bases unmatched: 7. This CDR3 contains 15 residues. The chain's CDR3 is CASSPRTGLYNEQFF. For the CDR3, the DNA is TGTGCCAGCAGCCCCCGGACAGGGCTTTACAATGAGCAGTTCTTC.

The gene calls are TRBV4-2 and TRBJ2-3; TRBD2 aligns across 14 bases. This CDR3 spans 19 amino acids. Germline V gives CDR1 LGHNA, CDR2 YNFKEQ. V lost 0 bases, J lost 2 bases, and 7 bases stayed unmatched. Written as DNA, the CDR3 is TGTGCCAGCAGCCAAGAGCTCTGGACTAGCGGGGGGACCACAGATACGCAGTATTTT. Protein: CASSQELWTSGGTTDTQYF.

The rearrangement uses TRBV28 and TRBJ1-3, with D tentatively TRBD1 (5 bases). The CDR3 sequence is 14 residues long. Germline assignment: CDR1 MDHEN and CDR2 SYDVKM. Trimming stripped 6 bases from V and 0 bases from J, with 9 bases between. The CDR3 region is CASRQGSSGNTIYF. CDR3 bases: TGTGCCAGCAGGCAGGGTTCCTCTGGAAACACCATATATTTT. Supplemented by reference TRBV28 and TRBJ1-3, the full variable domain reads DVKVTQSSRYLVKRTGEKVFLECVQDMDHENMFWYRQDPGLGLRLIYFSYDVKMKEKGDIPEGYSVSREKKERFSLILESASTNQTSMYLCASRQGSSGNTIYFGEGSWLTVV.

The J gene is TRBJ2-7, the V gene TRBV12-1; TRBD2 reflects the table's D call only, with no check against the DNA. TRBV12-1 is a documented pseudogene. CDR3 length: 18 amino acids. The CDR3 reads CASSFARPWRVPYYEQYV. CDR3 in DNA: TGTGCCAGCAGCTTTGCGAGGCCATGGAGGGTCCCCTACTACGAGCAGTACGTC.

In its sample, this clone was seen a few times. The CDR3 bases are TGTGCCAGCAGCTTTTCCCGGACAGGGGGCATCAATGAGCAGTTCTTC. This codes for CASSFSRTGGINEQFF. This rearrangement joins TRBV7-9 to TRBJ2-1; 11 bases line up with TRBD1. The CDR3 has 16 amino acids. With V trimmed by 3 bases and J by 6 bases, 7 bases remained unmatched. The germline gives CDR1 SEHNR, CDR2 FQNEAQ (reference sequence). Full variable domain (rest looked up from reference TRBV7-9 and TRBJ2-1): DTGVSQNPRHKITKRGQNVTFRCDPISEHNRLYWYRQTLGQGPEFLTYFQNEAQLEKSRLLSDRFSAERPKGSFSTLEIQRTEQGDSAMYLCASSFSRTGGINEQFFGPGTRLTVL.